The entry below gives a single T cell receptor (beta chain) sequence along with its context. Its matching antigen is unknown. The data belong to a study of early T cells in non-severe SARS-CoV-2 infection. Whole-study findings and limits: Anti-spike CD8 specificities were favored by VDJdb matching, whose results missed private and CD4 specificities.

Attached unique molecular identifiers marked individual cDNA molecules. In TCRdb, the 5' RACE reads were re-called with MiXCR into one record per CDR3 protein. The table includes some 57,000 distinct CDR3 sequences, around 8% detected once. Germline CDR1 and CDR2: MRHNA and SNTAGT. CDR3 length: 13 residues. Trimming cost V 5 bases and J 7 bases, with 12 bases left between them. Sequenced input: whole blood. V usage is TRBV6-4 and J usage is TRBJ2-1; D perhaps matches TRBD2 (6 bases). The clonotype comes from an adult who was a healthcare worker with PCR-confirmed SARS-CoV-2 infection or an uninfected control (not recorded which). Written as DNA, the CDR3 is TGTGCCAGCAGTCGCGGGGTTTGGAATGAGCAGTTCTTC. Amino acids: CASSRGVWNEQFF.